This TCR beta chain was identified in a study of regulatory T cells in long-lasting Graves disease. Study as a whole: Antithyroid drugs had been taken under 3 months by newly diagnosed Graves' patients.

The authors built TCR beta libraries using iRepertoire HTBI primers and Arm-PCR of CDR3 regions. Original processing methods: Across the samples, identification revealed about 62 TRBV and around 14 TRBJ segments. TCRdb used MiXCR to reprocess the multiplex PCR reads, holding one entry per CDR3 protein. TCRdb assigned the V and J calls; the authors' analysis was not used. The sample lists around 400,000 distinct CDR3 sequences, about 14% occurring once. This CDR3 spans 15 amino acids. CDR1 and CDR2 (germline): MNHNS, SASEGT. Trimming shortened V by 8 bases and J by 3 bases, and 17 bases separated the two germline ends. The time point denotes: newly diagnosed GD, antithyroid drugs for less than 3 months. Generation of the TCR library employed RNA extracted from PBMCs. Patient provenance is recorded as an endocrinology department in Xi'an, China.

Material: peripheral blood mononuclear cells (PBMCs), obtained at new diagnosis, from a patient treated with antithyroid drugs. The TCR was taken from a female donor with Graves disease. This chain connects TRBV6-1 to TRBJ2-4; D perhaps matches TRBD2 (5 bases). This chain's CDR3 is CASDQSGGGKNIQYF. Written as DNA, the CDR3 is TGTGCCAGCGATCAGTCGGGTGGAGGCAAAAACATTCAGTACTTC.